This TCR beta chain is from a study of T cell responses to AZD1222 COVID-19 vaccine. Study-level results: In a largely white British group with more females than males, clonal diversity was possibly underestimated. Unmutated regions of variants are reportedly targeted by nearly half of spike-specific TCRs. Two doses of AZD1222 preceded a rise in Spike-specific TCR breadth and depth. Spike regions recognized by vaccine-associated CD4 TCRs spanned the protein, led by 160-218 and 743-854.

The sample holds a few counts of this clone. As yet, its antigen is unknown. CDR1 and CDR2 (germline): SGHDT, YYEEEE. Trimming pared 4 bases from V and 1 base from J, leaving 10 bases between. This CDR3 is 14 amino acids long. The repertoire was sequenced with immunoSEQ multiplex PCR; TCRdb's copy has only in-frame clones and lacks some. The sample holds 200,000 to 250,000 clones, roughly 94% seen once. The chain uses TRBV5-6 and TRBJ2-3, with unresolved D. The sequences come from peripheral blood, collected 28 days after the second dose of the MenACWY control vaccine. The clonotype was recovered from an adult who received the MenACWY meningococcal vaccine as a control. The CDR3 region is CASSMSPRTDTQYF. The CDR3 DNA sequence: TGTGCCAGCAGCATGAGTCCCCGCACAGATACGCAGTATTTT.